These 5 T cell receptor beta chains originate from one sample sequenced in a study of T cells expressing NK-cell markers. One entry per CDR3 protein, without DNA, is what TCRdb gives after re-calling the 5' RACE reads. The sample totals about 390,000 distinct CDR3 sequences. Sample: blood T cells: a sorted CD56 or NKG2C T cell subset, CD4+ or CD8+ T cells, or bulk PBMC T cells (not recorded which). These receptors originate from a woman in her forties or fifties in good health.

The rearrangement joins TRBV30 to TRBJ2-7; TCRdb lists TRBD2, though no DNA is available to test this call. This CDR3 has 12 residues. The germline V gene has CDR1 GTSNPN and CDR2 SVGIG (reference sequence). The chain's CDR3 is CALDGPSYEQYF.

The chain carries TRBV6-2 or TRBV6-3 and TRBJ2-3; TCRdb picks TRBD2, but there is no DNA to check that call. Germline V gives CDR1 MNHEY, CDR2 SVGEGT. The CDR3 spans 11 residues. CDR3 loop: CASRRDLTQYF.

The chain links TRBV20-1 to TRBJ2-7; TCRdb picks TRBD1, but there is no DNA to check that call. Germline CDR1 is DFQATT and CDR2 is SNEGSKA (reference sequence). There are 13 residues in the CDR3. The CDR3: CSALTPGGYEQYF.

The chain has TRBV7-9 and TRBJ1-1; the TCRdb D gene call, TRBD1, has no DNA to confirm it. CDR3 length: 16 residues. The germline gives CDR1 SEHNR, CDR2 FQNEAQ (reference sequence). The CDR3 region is CASSPPGQGVDTEAFF.

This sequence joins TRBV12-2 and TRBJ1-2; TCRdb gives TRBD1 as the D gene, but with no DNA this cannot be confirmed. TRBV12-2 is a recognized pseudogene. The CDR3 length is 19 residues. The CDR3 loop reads CASRSGALWWTVSFDGYTF.